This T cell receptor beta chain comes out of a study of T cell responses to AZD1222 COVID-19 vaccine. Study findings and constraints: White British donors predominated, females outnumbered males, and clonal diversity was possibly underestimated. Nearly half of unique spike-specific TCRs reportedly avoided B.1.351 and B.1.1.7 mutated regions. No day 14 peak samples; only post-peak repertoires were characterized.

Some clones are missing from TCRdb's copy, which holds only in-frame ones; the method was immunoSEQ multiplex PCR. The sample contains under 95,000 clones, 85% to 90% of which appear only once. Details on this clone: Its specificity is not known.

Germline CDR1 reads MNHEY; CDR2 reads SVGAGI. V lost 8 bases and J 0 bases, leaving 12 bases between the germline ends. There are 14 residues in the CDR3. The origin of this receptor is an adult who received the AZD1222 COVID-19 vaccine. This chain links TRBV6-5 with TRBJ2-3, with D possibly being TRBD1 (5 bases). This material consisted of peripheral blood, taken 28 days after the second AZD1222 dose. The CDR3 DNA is TGTGCCAGCGTTCGGCAGGGTAGCACAGATACGCAGTATTTT. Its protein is CASVRQGSTDTQYF.